The T cell receptor beta chain described here comes from a study of blood T cell repertoires in COVID-19. Turning to the study itself: Both acute and convalescent COVID-19 samples were obtained from the United States, Italy and Spain. In each case, the material was cDNA or gDNA derived from T cells, B-cell-depleted T cells, or PBMCs.

In the study's own analysis: Amplified reference gene primers provided the basis for estimating nucleated cell counts. Here immunoSEQ multiplex PCR was the method, and the copy in TCRdb shows in-frame clones only, minus some. V, J and clone size reflect that table, while D and trimming were determined from the DNA. The sample holds 250,000 or so clones, approximately 84% seen once. Germline V CDR1 and CDR2: LGHNA, YNFKEQ. The CDR3 has 12 amino acids. About this clone: One end of the junction varies from germline; a read error may be responsible.

J is TRBJ1-1 and V is TRBV4-2; possible D gene TRBD1, 5 bases. Input material: peripheral blood. The receptor was isolated from a woman at least 80 years old with acute or convalescent COVID-19. CDR3 region: CASSQDGTGAFF. CDR3 sequence (DNA): TGTGCCAGCAGCCAAGATGGGACTGGAGCTTTCTTT.